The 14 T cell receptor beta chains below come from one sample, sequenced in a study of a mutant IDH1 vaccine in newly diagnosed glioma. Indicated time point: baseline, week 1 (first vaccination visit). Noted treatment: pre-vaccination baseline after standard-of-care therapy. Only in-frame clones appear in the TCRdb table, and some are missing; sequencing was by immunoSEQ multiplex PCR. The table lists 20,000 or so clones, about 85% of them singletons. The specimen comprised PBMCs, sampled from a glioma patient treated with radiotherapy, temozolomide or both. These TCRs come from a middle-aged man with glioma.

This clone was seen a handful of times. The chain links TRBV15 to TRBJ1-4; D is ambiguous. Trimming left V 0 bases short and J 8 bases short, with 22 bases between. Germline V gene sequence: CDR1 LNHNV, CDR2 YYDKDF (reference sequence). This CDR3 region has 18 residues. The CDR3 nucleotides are TGTGCCACCAGCAGAGATTTTCAGGCGCGGACGAGGGAGGAAAAACTGTTTTTT. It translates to CATSRDFQARTREEKLFF.

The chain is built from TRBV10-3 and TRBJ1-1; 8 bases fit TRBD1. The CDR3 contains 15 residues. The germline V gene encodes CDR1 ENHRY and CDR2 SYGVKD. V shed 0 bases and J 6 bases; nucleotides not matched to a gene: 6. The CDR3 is CAISESRAGGAEAFF. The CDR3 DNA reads TGTGCCATCAGTGAGTCTCGGGCAGGGGGCGCTGAAGCTTTCTTT.

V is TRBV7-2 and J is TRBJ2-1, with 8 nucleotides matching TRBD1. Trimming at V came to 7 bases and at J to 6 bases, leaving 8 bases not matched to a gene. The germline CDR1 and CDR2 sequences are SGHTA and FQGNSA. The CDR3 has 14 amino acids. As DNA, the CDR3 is TGTGCCAGCAACGGACAGGGATGGCGCAATGAGCAGTTCTTC. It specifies CASNGQGWRNEQFF.

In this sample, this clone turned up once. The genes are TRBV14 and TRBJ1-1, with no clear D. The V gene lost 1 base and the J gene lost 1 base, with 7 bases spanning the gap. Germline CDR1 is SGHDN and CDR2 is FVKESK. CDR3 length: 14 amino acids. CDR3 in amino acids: CASSQGSRNTEAFF. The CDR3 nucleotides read TGTGCCAGCAGCCAAGGCAGCCGGAACACTGAAGCTTTCTTT.

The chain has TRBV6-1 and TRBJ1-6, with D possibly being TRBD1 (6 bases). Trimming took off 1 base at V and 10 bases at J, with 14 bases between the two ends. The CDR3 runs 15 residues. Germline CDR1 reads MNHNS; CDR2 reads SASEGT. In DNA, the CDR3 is TGTGCCAGCAGTGAAGTGGACAGTATCAGGTCACCCCTCCACTTT. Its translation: CASSEVDSIRSPLHF.

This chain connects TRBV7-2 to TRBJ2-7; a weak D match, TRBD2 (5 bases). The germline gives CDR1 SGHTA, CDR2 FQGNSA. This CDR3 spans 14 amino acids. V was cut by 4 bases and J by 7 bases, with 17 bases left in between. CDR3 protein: CASSSWTASGEQYF. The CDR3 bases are TGTGCCAGCAGCTCGTGGACTGCCTCCGGAGAGCAGTACTTC.

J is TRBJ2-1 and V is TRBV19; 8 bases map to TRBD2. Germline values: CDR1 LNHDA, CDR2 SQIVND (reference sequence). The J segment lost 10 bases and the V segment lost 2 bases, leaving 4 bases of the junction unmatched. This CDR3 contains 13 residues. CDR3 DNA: TGTGCCAGTAGTATAACGGGAGGGGGGGAGCAGTTCTTC. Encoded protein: CASSITGGGEQFF.

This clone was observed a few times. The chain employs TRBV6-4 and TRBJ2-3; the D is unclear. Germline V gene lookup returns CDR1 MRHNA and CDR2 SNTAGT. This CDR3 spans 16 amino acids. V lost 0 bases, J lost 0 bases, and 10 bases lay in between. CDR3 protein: CASSDSPNPSTDTQYF. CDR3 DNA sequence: TGTGCCAGCAGTGACTCCCCCAATCCTAGCACAGATACGCAGTATTTT.

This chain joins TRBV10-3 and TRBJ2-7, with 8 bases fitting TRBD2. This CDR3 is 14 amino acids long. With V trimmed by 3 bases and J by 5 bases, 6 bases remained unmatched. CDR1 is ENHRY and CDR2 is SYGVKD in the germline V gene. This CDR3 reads CAISDPREGDEQYF. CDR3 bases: TGTGCCATCAGTGATCCCCGGGAGGGAGACGAGCAGTACTTC.

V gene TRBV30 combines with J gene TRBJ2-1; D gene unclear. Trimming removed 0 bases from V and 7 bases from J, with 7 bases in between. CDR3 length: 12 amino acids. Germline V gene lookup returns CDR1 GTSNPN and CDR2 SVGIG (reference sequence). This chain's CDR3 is CAWSVVGNEQFF. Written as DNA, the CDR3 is TGTGCCTGGAGTGTAGTAGGGAATGAGCAGTTCTTC. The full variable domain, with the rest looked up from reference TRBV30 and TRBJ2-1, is SQTIHQWPATLVQPVGSPLSLECTVEGTSNPNLYWYRQAAGRGLQLLFYSVGIGQISSEVPQNLSASRPQDRQFILSSKKLLLSDSGFYLCAWSVVGNEQFFGPGTRLTVL.

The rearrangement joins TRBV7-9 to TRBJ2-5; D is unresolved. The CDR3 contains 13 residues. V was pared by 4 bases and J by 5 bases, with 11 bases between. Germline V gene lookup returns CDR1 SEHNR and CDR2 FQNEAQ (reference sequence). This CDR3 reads CASSWTGIETQYF. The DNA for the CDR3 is TGTGCCAGCAGCTGGACGGGCATTGAGACCCAGTACTTC.

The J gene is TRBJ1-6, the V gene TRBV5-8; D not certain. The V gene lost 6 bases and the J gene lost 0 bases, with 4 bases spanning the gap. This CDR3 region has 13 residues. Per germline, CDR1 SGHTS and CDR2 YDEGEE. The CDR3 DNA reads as TGTGCCAGCACCTTCTCCTATAATTCACCCCTCCACTTT. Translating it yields CASTFSYNSPLHF. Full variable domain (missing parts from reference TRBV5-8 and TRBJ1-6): EAGVTQSPTHLIKTRGQQATLRCSPISGHTSVYWYQQALGLGLQFLLWYDEGEERNRGNFPPRFSGRQFPNYSSELNVNALELEDSALYLCASTFSYNSPLHFGNGTRLTVT.

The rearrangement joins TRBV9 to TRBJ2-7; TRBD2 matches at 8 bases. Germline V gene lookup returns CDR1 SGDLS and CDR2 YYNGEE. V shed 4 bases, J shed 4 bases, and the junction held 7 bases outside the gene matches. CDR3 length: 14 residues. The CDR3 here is CASSPGSGRYEQYF. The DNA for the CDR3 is TGTGCCAGCAGCCCGGGCAGCGGGAGATACGAGCAGTACTTC.

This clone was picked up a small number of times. CDR3 nucleotide sequence: TGTGCCAGCAGTACAACTAAGGACGGGATGAACACTGAAGCTTTCTTT. It is translated as CASSTTKDGMNTEAFF. The rearrangement joins TRBV27 to TRBJ1-1; D is unclear. CDR1 and CDR2 from the germline V gene are MNHEY and SMNVEV (reference sequence). Trimming stripped 5 bases from V and 0 bases from J, with 16 bases between. CDR3 length equals 16 residues.